This entry is about one TCR beta chain. Participant-given clinical history determined each cohort assignment. Clones were read by immunoSEQ multiplex PCR, and TCRdb kept only the in-frame ones, dropping some. In the table there are approximately 100,000 clones, 80% to 90% of which are singletons. This entry belongs to a study of blood T cell repertoires in COVID-19. About the research overall: COVID-19 samples from acute and convalescent phases originated in the United States, Italy and Spain.

V dropped 0 bases and J dropped 4 bases, with 16 bases sitting between them. The CDR3 contains 16 residues. Germline-derived CDR1 and CDR2 are WSHSY and SAAADI. Sequencing input: PBMCs or T cells enriched from blood (not recorded which). The source is a woman between 50 and 59 years old who had recovered from COVID-19. V and J are TRBV10-2 and TRBJ2-7; TRBD2 is a possible D gene (6 bases). The CDR3 DNA reads as TGCGCCAGCAGTGAGTCTATGGAGGGGTTCGGGTACGAGCAGTACTTC. Residues: CASSESMEGFGYEQYF.